These 32 T cell receptor beta chains were all obtained from the same sample, sequenced in a study of control samples from healthy donors and cancer patients. Clones were sequenced by immunoSEQ multiplex PCR, and TCRdb holds only the in-frame ones, with some missing. The sample holds roughly 130,000 clones, around 90% seen once. What was sequenced was blood. The receptors derive from a man between 18 and 35 years old in good health.

This clone was counted a single time. This sequence joins TRBV7-3 and TRBJ2-1, with D unclear. The V end lost 4 bases, the J end lost 9 bases, and 13 bases lay between the germline ends. The CDR3 contains 13 residues. Germline CDR1 is SGHTA and CDR2 is FQGTGA. CDR3 in DNA: TGTGCCAGCAGCTCTAAGCCATCTGGTGAGCAGTTCTTC. Protein product: CASSSKPSGEQFF.

Comments on this clone: In the same sample, other DNA sequences code for this CDR3. The chain is built from TRBV5-6 and TRBJ2-3; D is uncertain. Germline CDR1 and CDR2: SGHDT and YYEEEE. V lost 1 base and J 5 bases, leaving 8 bases between the germline ends. The length of the CDR3 is 13 residues. The chain's CDR3 is CASSLKGLDTQYF. Written as DNA, the CDR3 is TGTGCCAGCAGCTTGAAGGGTCTAGATACGCAGTATTTT.

This chain uses TRBV28 with TRBJ1-5, with a tentative D call TRBD1 (6 bases). The germline V gene has CDR1 MDHEN and CDR2 SYDVKM. With 6 bases removed from V and 1 base from J, the gap between germline ends came to 19 bases. This CDR3 region has 17 residues. The CDR3 sequence: CASSHEQGVKSNQPQHF. The CDR3 DNA reads TGTGCCAGCAGCCACGAACAGGGTGTCAAAAGCAATCAGCCCCAGCATTTT.

V usage is TRBV7-2 and J usage is TRBJ2-1; D unclear. The V gene lost 1 base and the J gene lost 0 bases, with 7 bases spanning the gap. CDR1 SGHTA and CDR2 FQGNSA come from the germline V gene. The CDR3 consists of 15 residues. In DNA form, the CDR3 reads TGTGCCAGCAGCTTAGACCGTAGCTCCTACAATGAGCAGTTCTTC. Protein: CASSLDRSSYNEQFF.

In DNA, the CDR3 is TGCGCCAGCAGCCAAGAATCGGGTGGGTTCCAAGAGACCCAGTACTTC. Translation: CASSQESGGFQETQYF. The J gene is TRBJ2-5, the V gene TRBV4-3; D is uncertain. From germline, CDR1 is LGHNA and CDR2 YSLEER. The CDR3 length is 16 residues. Trimming stripped 0 bases from V and 1 base from J, with 12 bases between.

The rearrangement links TRBV27 to TRBJ2-7, with 7 bases identical to TRBD1. The V gene's germline CDR1 is MNHEY and CDR2 SMNVEV (reference sequence). CDR3 length equals 17 residues. With V trimmed by 5 bases and J by 4 bases, 17 bases remained unmatched. CDR3 sequence: CASSPKRTGLGRYEQYF. CDR3 nucleotide sequence: TGTGCCAGCAGTCCTAAGCGGACAGGCTTGGGACGGTACGAGCAGTACTTC.

V and J are TRBV10-3 and TRBJ1-2, with a tentative D call TRBD1 (6 bases). Germline V CDR1 and CDR2: ENHRY, SYGVKD. Trimming stripped 0 bases from V and 3 bases from J, with 8 bases between. This CDR3 comprises 14 residues. CDR3 sequence reads: CAISESTGYYGYTF. CDR3 bases: TGTGCCATCAGTGAGTCTACAGGGTACTATGGCTACACCTTC.

The chain has TRBV2 and TRBJ1-4; 7 nucleotides align to TRBD1. Unmatched junction bases numbered 4, after V lost 2 bases and J lost 4 bases. The CDR3 runs 15 residues. The germline V gene encodes CDR1 SNHLY and CDR2 FYNNEI. The CDR3 coding sequence is TGTGCCAGCAGTGAACGGGGACAGCGTAATGAAAAACTGTTTTTT. Amino acids: CASSERGQRNEKLFF.

V and J are TRBV5-5 and TRBJ2-1, with D unresolved. The CDR3 totals 16 residues. The germline V gene encodes CDR1 SGHKS and CDR2 YYEKEE (reference sequence). Trimming shortened V by 4 bases and J by 2 bases, and 16 bases separated the two germline ends. The CDR3 loop is CASSLGLGKPYNEQFF. DNA for the CDR3: TGTGCCAGCAGCCTCGGATTGGGGAAGCCCTACAATGAGCAGTTCTTC.

The chain employs TRBV7-9 and TRBJ1-2; D is undetermined. Trimming left V 5 bases short and J 5 bases short, with 15 bases between. Per the germline V gene, CDR1 is SEHNR and CDR2 is FQNEAQ (reference sequence). The CDR3 extends over 14 amino acids. The CDR3 nucleotides read TGTGCCAGCAGCGACGAGAGGAGCCGATATGGCTACACCTTC. Amino acids: CASSDERSRYGYTF.

The chain recombines TRBV3-1 (or the pseudogene TRBV3-2) with TRBJ2-7, with a weak D call TRBD2 (5 bases). The germline V and J ends were trimmed by 2 bases and 7 bases, with 15 bases remaining between them. Germline V gene sequence: CDR1 LGHDT, CDR2 YNNKEL (reference sequence). The CDR3 is 14 amino acids. The CDR3 bases are TGTGCCAGCAGCCAAACGGGGTCTTCGGGAGAGCAGTACTTC. It encodes CASSQTGSSGEQYF.

The CDR3 nucleotides read TGTGCCAGCAGCTTCGGACATTTTGGGACCGGGGAGCTGTTTTTT. Amino acid sequence: CASSFGHFGTGELFF. The V call is TRBV11-2, the J call TRBJ2-2; possible D gene TRBD1, 5 bases. V was cut by 3 bases and J by 5 bases, with 13 bases left in between. Germline CDR1 SGHAT, CDR2 FQNNGV. This CDR3 is built from 15 residues.

This clone was observed once. V and J are TRBV5-4 and TRBJ1-5, with 10 bases fitting TRBD1. Germline V CDR1 and CDR2: SGHNT, YYREEE (reference sequence). The CDR3 is 13 amino acids. Losses at the gene ends were 3 bases for V and 10 bases for J; bases not matched to a gene: 4. CDR3 coding DNA: TGTGCCAGCAGCTGGGACAGGGGAGGACCCCAGCATTTT. This sequence encodes CASSWDRGGPQHF.

The V call is TRBV6-6, the J call TRBJ1-1; no firm D call. The CDR3 contains 15 residues. The V gene lost 0 bases and the J gene lost 8 bases, with 16 bases spanning the gap. CDR1 is MNHNY, CDR2 SVGAGI, per germline (reference sequence). The CDR3 reads CASSYSGLSGWEAFF. The DNA for the CDR3 is TGTGCCAGCAGTTACTCAGGTTTGAGCGGATGGGAAGCTTTCTTT.

This clone was detected only once. The CDR3 region has the DNA TGTGCCAGTGGGGACAGGTCTAGCACAGATACGCAGTATTTT. Its translation: CASGDRSSTDTQYF. V usage is TRBV19 and J usage is TRBJ2-3, with 8 bases fitting TRBD1. Germline V gene data show CDR1 as LNHDA and CDR2 as SQIVND (reference sequence). CDR3 length: 14 amino acids. After removal of 8 bases from V and 0 bases from J, the junction contained 4 bases not matched to a gene.

This clone was observed a single time. This chain uses TRBV6-1 with TRBJ1-6, with a tentative D call TRBD1 (5 bases). The CDR3 sequence is 17 residues long. Trimming removed 4 bases from V and 3 bases from J, with 16 bases in between. Germline loops: CDR1 MNHNS, CDR2 SASEGT. CDR3 in amino acids: CASSGRDRSSYNSPLHF. The CDR3 nucleotides are TGTGCCAGCAGTGGAAGGGACCGCTCTAGCTATAATTCACCCCTCCACTTT.

This chain uses TRBV3-1 (or the pseudogene TRBV3-2) with TRBJ1-4; D remains ambiguous. This CDR3 is built from 15 residues. Germline values: CDR1 LGHDT, CDR2 YNNKEL (reference sequence). V was clipped by 3 bases and J by 5 bases, with 13 bases between them. The CDR3 DNA reads as TGTGCCAGCAGCCATTGGAGCCAGTTCAATGAAAAACTGTTTTTT. Translation: CASSHWSQFNEKLFF.

The V call is TRBV13, the J call TRBJ2-7, with D unclear. V was trimmed by 4 bases and J by 0 bases, leaving 13 bases between them. Looked up from germline, CDR1 is PRHDT and CDR2 is FYEKMQ (reference sequence). The CDR3 is 15 amino acids. CDR3 DNA sequence: TGTGCCAGCAGCTCAACAATCCAGAACTCCTACGAGCAGTACTTC. It yields the protein CASSSTIQNSYEQYF.

The chain couples TRBV6-4 to TRBJ1-1; D is perhaps TRBD1 (5 bases). V gave up 3 bases and J gave up 5 bases, with 10 bases separating them. Germline CDR1 reads MRHNA; CDR2 reads SNTAGT. The CDR3 sequence is 13 residues long. The CDR3 reads CASSEQGGTEAFF. The DNA of the CDR3 is TGTGCCAGCAGTGAGCAGGGTGGGACTGAAGCTTTCTTT.

This clone was detected only a few times. The chain links TRBV4-3 to TRBJ2-5; maybe TRBD2 (6 bases). Germline CDR1 and CDR2: LGHNA and YSLEER. V lost 4 bases, J lost 0 bases, and 9 bases lay in between. The CDR3 contains 14 residues. The DNA of the CDR3 is TGCGCCAGCAGCCCCCGGGGGTACCAAGAGACCCAGTACTTC. Protein product: CASSPRGYQETQYF.

This clone was detected a few times. V gene TRBV6-5 combines with J gene TRBJ1-1; D is unresolved. Germline V gene lookup returns CDR1 MNHEY and CDR2 SVGAGI. V lost 0 bases to trimming and J lost 6 bases, with 8 bases between them. The CDR3 extends over 13 amino acids. This CDR3 is CASSYSRVAEAFF. CDR3 nucleotides: TGTGCCAGCAGTTACTCGAGGGTCGCTGAAGCTTTCTTT.

CDR3 loop: CASSPRTGFNGNTIYF. CDR3 coding DNA: TGTGCCAGCAGCCCGCGGACAGGGTTTAACGGAAACACCATATATTTT. This rearrangement joins TRBV7-8 to TRBJ1-3, with 8 bases lining up with TRBD1. CDR3 size: 16 residues. V lost 5 bases to trimming and J lost 4 bases; unmatched junction nucleotides: 10. CDR1 and CDR2 (germline): SGHVS, FQNEAQ. The full variable domain, its missing parts supplied by reference TRBV7-8 and TRBJ1-3, is GAGVSQSPRYKVAKRGQDVALRCDPISGHVSLFWYQQALGQGPEFLTYFQNEAQLDKSGLPSDRFFAERPEGSVSTLKIQRTQQEDSAVYLCASSPRTGFNGNTIYFGEGSWLTVV.

The rearrangement uses TRBV5-4 and TRBJ2-7; 10 bases line up with TRBD2. The germline V gene encodes CDR1 SGHNT and CDR2 YYREEE (reference sequence). The ends lost 4 bases at V and 1 base at J; junction bases unmatched: 8. The CDR3 runs to 16 residues. Written as DNA, the CDR3 is TGTGCCAGCAGCAACATCCTAGCGGGGGCTTCCTACGAGCAGTACTTC. It translates to CASSNILAGASYEQYF.

V and J are TRBV18 and TRBJ2-1; 9 bases match TRBD2. The CDR3 sequence is 19 residues long. Per germline, CDR1 KGHSH and CDR2 LQKENI. Losses at the gene ends were 3 bases for V and 7 bases for J; bases not matched to a gene: 19. CDR3 region: CASSPLAGGPSGPLNEQFF. The CDR3 nucleotides read TGTGCCAGCTCACCGCTGGCGGGAGGGCCCTCGGGGCCATTAAATGAGCAGTTCTTC.

The chain links TRBV5-1 to TRBJ1-6; a weak D match, TRBD1 (6 bases). With 0 bases removed from V and 1 base from J, the gap between germline ends came to 8 bases. CDR3 length: 16 residues. Germline CDR1 SGHRS, CDR2 YFSETQ. The CDR3 sequence: CASSLEGGSYNSPLHF. The CDR3 DNA is TGCGCCAGCAGCTTGGAGGGGGGTTCCTATAATTCACCCCTCCACTTT.

This chain uses TRBV21-1 with TRBJ2-5; no check of the table's D call, TRBD1, against the DNA was made. TRBV21-1 is a pseudogene. This CDR3 has 14 residues. Here the CDR3 reads CARPTQGASETQYF. The CDR3 nucleotides read TGTGCCAGACCAACACAGGGGGCTAGTGAGACCCAGTACTTC.

The chain links TRBV30 to TRBJ2-5; the match to TRBD2 covers 8 bases. Germline trimming cut 0 bases from V and 5 bases from J; bases unmatched to any gene: 11. Germline loops: CDR1 GTSNPN, CDR2 SVGIG (reference sequence). This CDR3 region has 16 residues. CDR3 coding DNA: TGTGCCTGGAGTGTATTTCGGGAGGGCCAGGGGGAGACCCAGTACTTC. Translated, it gives CAWSVFREGQGETQYF. The entire variable domain, with the rest obtained from reference TRBV30 and TRBJ2-5, is as follows: SQTIHQWPATLVQPVGSPLSLECTVEGTSNPNLYWYRQAAGRGLQLLFYSVGIGQISSEVPQNLSASRPQDRQFILSSKKLLLSDSGFYLCAWSVFREGQGETQYFGPGTRLLVL.

J is TRBJ1-5 and V is TRBV6-5; maybe TRBD1 (6 bases). This CDR3 has 14 residues. Between the trimmed V and J ends, which lost 6 bases and 5 bases, there was a span of 14 bases. CDR1 is MNHEY and CDR2 is SVGAGI in the germline V gene. The CDR3 DNA sequence: TGTGCCAGCAGCCCCAGGGGAGGGGATCAGCCCCAGCATTTT. Translated: CASSPRGGDQPQHF.

This chain connects TRBV3-1 (or the pseudogene TRBV3-2) to TRBJ2-5; no clear D. The CDR3 covers 14 residues. The V and J ends lost 4 bases and 4 bases respectively, with 13 bases between them. In germline, CDR1 is LGHDT, CDR2 YNNKEL (reference sequence). This CDR3 reads CASSPIGRRETQYF. CDR3 DNA: TGTGCCAGCAGCCCAATCGGACGCCGAGAGACCCAGTACTTC.

The chain joins TRBV6-2 or TRBV6-3 to TRBJ1-1, with D uncertain. The V end was cut by 6 bases, the J end by 0 bases, with 8 bases between. Germline V gene lookup returns CDR1 MNHEY and CDR2 SVGEGT. The CDR3 loop spans 13 amino acids. The CDR3 DNA reads as TGTGCCAGCAGCAACAGTGTGAACACTGAAGCTTTCTTT. This translates into CASSNSVNTEAFF.

The rearrangement joins TRBV11-2 to TRBJ2-4; either TRBD1 or TRBD2 may supply D (6 bases each). Per the germline V gene, CDR1 is SGHAT and CDR2 is FQNNGV. The ends were cut back, 1 base at V and 5 bases at J, with 15 bases in the middle. The CDR3 is made up of 16 amino acids. CDR3 nucleotides: TGTGCCAGCAGCTTAGCGGGAGTCAGGGGAGAAAACATTCAGTACTTC. Translating it yields CASSLAGVRGENIQYF.

The chain uses TRBV7-2 and TRBJ1-2; tentatively, D is TRBD1 (6 bases). V was clipped by 7 bases and J by 4 bases, with 10 bases between them. Germline CDR1 and CDR2: SGHTA and FQGNSA. The CDR3 consists of 12 residues. CDR3 region: CASTPGAYGYTF. In DNA form, the CDR3 reads TGTGCCAGCACTCCAGGGGCCTATGGCTACACCTTC.